This TCR beta chain was identified in a study of blood T cell repertoires in COVID-19. Overall study context: The origin of the acute and convalescent COVID-19 samples was the United States, Italy and Spain. PBMCs, B-cell-depleted T cells, or T cells were the source of the cDNA or gDNA that made up the material.

As handled by the study authors: By means of reference gene primer amplification, nucleated cell counts were estimated. The data were produced by immunoSEQ multiplex PCR, yet TCRdb's version contains in-frame clones alone and is incomplete. V and J calls plus clone size are reproduced from that table; the DNA served to infer D and trimming. The sample has 200,000 to 250,000 clones; 88% are singletons. Germline values: CDR1 MNHEY, CDR2 SVGAGI. This CDR3 contains 14 residues. V was pared by 6 bases and J by 10 bases, with 12 bases of the junction left unmatched. Seattle patient enrollment occurred during active infection, with longitudinal follow-up thereafter.

This TCR came from a woman in her 30s with COVID-19, enrolled during active disease. The specimen sequenced was peripheral blood. The chain joins TRBV6-5 to TRBJ1-2; TRBD1 matches at 9 bases. CDR3 residues: CASRNSGTGTPYTF. CDR3 nucleotide sequence: TGTGCCAGCAGGAATTCCGGGACAGGGACCCCCTACACCTTC.